Each of the 8 T cell receptor beta chains below was sequenced from the same sample in a study of control samples from healthy donors and cancer patients. Sequencing was performed with immunoSEQ multiplex PCR; in TCRdb, only in-frame clones are kept and a portion is missing. Among roughly 39,000 clones listed, about 93% were seen once. The specimen was blood. The receptors come from a woman between 45 and 65 years old in good health.

CDR3 sequence: CASSSDRVTTDTQYF. The DNA for the CDR3 is TGTGCCAGCAGTAGCGACAGGGTAACCACAGATACGCAGTATTTT. The J gene is TRBJ2-3, the V gene TRBV27; TRBD1 aligns across 7 bases. The V gene end was trimmed by 5 bases and the J gene end by 2 bases; junction bases not matched to a gene: 7. Looked up from germline, CDR1 is MNHEY and CDR2 is SMNVEV (reference sequence). This CDR3 has 15 amino acids.

V is TRBV7-2 and J is TRBJ1-2; D not resolved. Germline V CDR1 and CDR2: SGHTA, FQGNSA. The CDR3 contains 13 residues. V was clipped by 5 bases and J by 8 bases, with 15 bases between them. This CDR3 reads CASSAPPARGYTF. CDR3 bases: TGTGCCAGCAGCGCCCCACCAGCTCGGGGCTACACCTTC.

J is TRBJ1-5 and V is TRBV9; D remains unclear. Germline assignment: CDR1 SGDLS and CDR2 YYNGEE. Trimming cost V 1 base and J 5 bases, with 10 bases left between them. The CDR3 is made up of 14 amino acids. The CDR3 is CASSVSPKDQPQHF. CDR3 DNA: TGTGCCAGCAGCGTAAGTCCAAAAGATCAGCCCCAGCATTTT. The whole variable domain, remainder taken from reference TRBV9 and TRBJ1-5, is DSGVTQTPKHLITATGQRVTLRCSPRSGDLSVYWYQQSLDQGLQFLIQYYNGEERAKGNILERFSAQQFPDLHSELNLSSLELGDSALYFCASSVSPKDQPQHFGDGTRLSIL.

The gene calls are TRBV3-1 (or the pseudogene TRBV3-2) and TRBJ2-7, with a weak D call TRBD2 (5 bases). Trimming left V 4 bases short and J 0 bases short, with 13 bases between. CDR1 is LGHDT, CDR2 YNNKEL, per germline (reference sequence). The CDR3 consists of 15 residues. The CDR3 region has the DNA TGTGCCAGCAGCCTAGAGCGGTGGAGCTCCTACGAGCAGTACTTC. It codes for CASSLERWSSYEQYF.

The chain couples TRBV29-1 to TRBJ1-2; perhaps TRBD1 as D (5 bases). In germline, CDR1 is SQVTM, CDR2 ANQGSEA. The CDR3 runs 13 residues. The germline V and J ends were trimmed by 2 bases and 12 bases, with 19 bases remaining between them. CDR3: CSVENPGATVNTF. Here the CDR3 DNA reads TGCAGCGTTGAAAATCCTGGGGCGACGGTGAACACCTTC.

The gene calls are TRBV7-2 and TRBJ1-2, with a weak D call TRBD1 (5 bases). CDR1 and CDR2 (germline): SGHTA, FQGNSA. V lost 0 bases and J 8 bases, leaving 16 bases between the germline ends. The CDR3 runs to 15 residues. The chain's CDR3 is CASSLAPSGSSGYTF. The DNA for the CDR3 is TGTGCCAGCAGCTTAGCGCCATCAGGGTCTAGCGGCTACACCTTC.

This rearrangement joins TRBV12-3 or TRBV12-4 to TRBJ2-5; D not resolved. Between the trimmed V and J ends, which lost 0 bases and 5 bases, there was a span of 4 bases. This CDR3 is built from 12 residues. CDR3 in amino acids: CASSLASETQYF. In nucleotides, the CDR3 is TGTGCCAGCAGTTTAGCCTCGGAGACCCAGTACTTC.

The chain is built from TRBV11-2 and TRBJ2-6, with 7 bases lining up with TRBD1. CDR1 is SGHAT and CDR2 is FQNNGV in the germline V gene. The junction had 12 bases not matched to a gene; V was cut back by 4 bases and J by 0 bases. This CDR3 is 19 amino acids long. This CDR3 reads CASSSRPGQSVSGANVLTF. CDR3 bases: TGTGCCAGCAGCTCACGTCCGGGACAGAGCGTCTCTGGGGCCAACGTCCTGACTTTC. The entire variable domain, with the rest obtained from reference TRBV11-2 and TRBJ2-6, is as follows: EAGVAQSPRYKIIEKRQSVAFWCNPISGHATLYWYQQILGQGPKLLIQFQNNGVVDDSQLPKDRFSAERLKGVDSTLKIQPAKLEDSAVYLCASSSRPGQSVSGANVLTFGAGSRLTVL.